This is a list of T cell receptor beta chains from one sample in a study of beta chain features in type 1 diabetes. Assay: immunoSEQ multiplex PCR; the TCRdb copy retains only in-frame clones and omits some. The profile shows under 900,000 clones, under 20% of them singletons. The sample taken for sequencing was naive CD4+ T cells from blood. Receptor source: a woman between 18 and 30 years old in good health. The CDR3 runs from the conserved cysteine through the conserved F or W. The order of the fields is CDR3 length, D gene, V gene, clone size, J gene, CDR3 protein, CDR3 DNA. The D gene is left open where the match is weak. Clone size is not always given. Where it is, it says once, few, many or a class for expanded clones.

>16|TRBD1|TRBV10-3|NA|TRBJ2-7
CAISGPPGQGLYEQYF
TGTGCCATCAGCGGACCCCCGGGACAGGGTCTCTACGAGCAGTACTTC
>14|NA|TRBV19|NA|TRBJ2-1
CASSRLGGSNEQFF
TGTGCCAGTAGTAGACTAGGAGGAAGCAATGAGCAGTTCTTC
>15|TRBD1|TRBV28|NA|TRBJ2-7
CASSLRTGISYEQYF
TGTGCCAGCAGTCTCCGGACAGGGATCTCCTACGAGCAGTACTTC
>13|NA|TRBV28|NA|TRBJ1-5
CASTPHSNQPQHF
TGTGCCAGCACGCCACATAGCAATCAGCCCCAGCATTTT
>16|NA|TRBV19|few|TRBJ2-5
CASSTTASAGQETQYF
TGTGCCAGTAGTACCACAGCCTCGGCGGGTCAAGAGACCCAGTACTTC
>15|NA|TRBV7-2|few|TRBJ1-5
CASSITAGAGQPQHF
TGTGCCAGCAGCATAACCGCAGGGGCGGGTCAGCCCCAGCATTTT
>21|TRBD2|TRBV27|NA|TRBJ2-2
CASSLFPPTSGRAGITGELFF
TGTGCCAGCAGTTTATTCCCCCCCACTAGCGGGAGGGCCGGGATCACCGGGGAGCTGTTTTTT
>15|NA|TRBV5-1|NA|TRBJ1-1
CASSFGPGGGREAFF
TGCGCCAGCAGCTTCGGGCCCGGGGGAGGGCGTGAAGCTTTCTTT
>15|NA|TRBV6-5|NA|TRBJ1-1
CASSYSMGRSLFAFF
TGTGCCAGCAGTTACTCGATGGGACGGAGTCTATTTGCTTTCTTT
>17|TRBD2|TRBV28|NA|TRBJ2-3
CASYQAGPSGSTDTQYF
TGTGCCAGCTACCAAGCGGGGCCTAGCGGAAGCACAGATACGCAGTATTTT
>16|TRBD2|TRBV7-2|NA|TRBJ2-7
CASSPAPGTSEGEQYF
TGTGCCAGCAGCCCAGCACCCGGGACTAGCGAGGGAGAGCAGTACTTC
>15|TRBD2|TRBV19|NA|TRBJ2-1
CASSTGTSVSNEQFF
TGTGCCAGTAGTACCGGGACTAGCGTAAGCAATGAGCAGTTCTTC
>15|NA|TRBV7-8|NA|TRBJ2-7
CASSHTGRMIGEQYF
TGTGCCAGCAGCCACACGGGACGGATGATAGGCGAGCAGTACTTC
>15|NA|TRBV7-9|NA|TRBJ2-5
CASSLALGGTETQYF
TGTGCCAGCAGCTTAGCTCTGGGCGGGACAGAGACCCAGTACTTC
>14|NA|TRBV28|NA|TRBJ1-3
CASTTATGGNTIYF
TGTGCCAGCACGACGGCGACAGGAGGAAACACCATATATTTT
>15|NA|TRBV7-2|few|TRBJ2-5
CASRPGASEQETQYF
TGTGCCAGCAGACCCGGGGCTAGCGAGCAAGAGACCCAGTACTTC
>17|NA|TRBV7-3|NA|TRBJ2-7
CASSPIPGTADFREQYF
TGTGCCAGCAGCCCCATTCCCGGGACGGCGGATTTTCGGGAGCAGTACTTC
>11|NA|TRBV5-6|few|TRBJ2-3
CASSNIGTQYF
TGTGCCAGCAGCAACATTGGTACGCAGTATTTT
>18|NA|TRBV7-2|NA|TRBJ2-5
CASSISAGQRYRRETQYF
TGTGCCAGCAGTATTAGCGCGGGACAGCGATACCGGCGAGAGACCCAGTACTTC
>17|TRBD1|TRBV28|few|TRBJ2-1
CASSPSPGQGAYNEQFF
TGTGCCAGCAGTCCATCCCCGGGACAGGGGGCCTACAATGAGCAGTTCTTC
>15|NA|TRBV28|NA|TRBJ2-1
CASSSLLSIYNEQFF
TGTGCCAGCAGTAGCCTCCTGAGCATCTACAATGAGCAGTTCTTC
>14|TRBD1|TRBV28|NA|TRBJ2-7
CASRTGTGGFEQYF
TGTGCCAGCAGGACCGGGACAGGGGGCTTCGAGCAGTACTTC
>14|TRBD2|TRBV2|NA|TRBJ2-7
CASTTGTSGYEQHF
TGTGCCAGCACTACCGGGACTAGCGGGTACGAGCAGCACTTC
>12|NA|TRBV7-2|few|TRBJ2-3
CASRPQGDTQYF
TGTGCCAGCAGACCGCAAGGAGATACGCAGTATTTT
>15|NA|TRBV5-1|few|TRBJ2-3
CASSLQGFSTDTQYF
TGCGCCAGCAGCTTGCAAGGTTTTAGCACAGATACGCAGTATTTT
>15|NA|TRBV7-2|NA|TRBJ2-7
CASSPPGRITYEQYF
TGTGCCAGCAGCCCACCGGGACGGATTACCTACGAGCAGTACTTC
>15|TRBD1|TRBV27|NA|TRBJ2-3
CASSFQTGIGDTQYF
TGTGCCAGCAGTTTCCAGACAGGGATAGGAGATACGCAGTATTTT
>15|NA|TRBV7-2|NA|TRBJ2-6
CASSYQTHGANVLTF
TGTGCCAGCAGCTATCAAACCCACGGGGCCAACGTCCTGACTTTC
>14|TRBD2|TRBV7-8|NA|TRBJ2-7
CASTRTSGPYEQYF
TGTGCCAGCACCAGGACTAGCGGGCCGTACGAGCAGTACTTC
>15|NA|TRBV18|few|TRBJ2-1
CASSPLSTGYNEQFF
TGTGCCAGCTCACCACTTTCGACAGGCTACAATGAGCAGTTCTTC
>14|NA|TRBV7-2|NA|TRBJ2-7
CASSLGRGDYEQYF
TGTGCCAGCAGCTTAGGCAGGGGTGACTACGAGCAGTACTTC
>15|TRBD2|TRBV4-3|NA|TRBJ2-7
CASSQELAGGHEQYF
TGCGCCAGCAGCCAAGAACTAGCGGGAGGCCACGAGCAGTACTTC
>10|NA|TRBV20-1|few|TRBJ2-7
CSAHDYEQYF
TGCAGTGCTCATGACTACGAGCAGTACTTC
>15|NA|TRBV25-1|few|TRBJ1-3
CASSQGQLSGNTIYF
TGTGCCAGCAGTCAAGGACAGCTCTCTGGAAACACCATATATTTT
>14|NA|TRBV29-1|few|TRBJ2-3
CSATGTLSTDTQYF
TGCAGCGCTACCGGGACACTTAGCACAGATACGCAGTATTTT
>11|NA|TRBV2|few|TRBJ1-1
CASTMNTEAFF
TGTGCCAGCACGATGAACACTGAAGCTTTCTTT
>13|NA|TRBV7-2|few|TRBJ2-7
CASSLRDSYEQYF
TGTGCCAGCAGCCTCCGGGACTCCTACGAGCAGTACTTC
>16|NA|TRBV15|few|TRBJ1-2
CATSRGERKIGYGYTF
TGTGCCACCAGCAGAGGAGAGAGAAAGATAGGCTATGGCTACACCTTC
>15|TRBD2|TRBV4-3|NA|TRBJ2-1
CASSQVPASGSEQFF
TGCGCCAGCAGCCAAGTTCCTGCTAGCGGGAGTGAGCAGTTCTTC
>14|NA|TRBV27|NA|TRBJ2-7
CASSLGGGDYEQYF
TGTGCCAGCAGTTTAGGAGGGGGGGACTACGAGCAGTACTTC
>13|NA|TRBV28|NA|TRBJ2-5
CASSLGGPETQYF
TGTGCCAGCAGTTTGGGGGGGCCAGAGACCCAGTACTTC
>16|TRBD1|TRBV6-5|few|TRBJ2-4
CASSYSPTGGENIQYF
TGTGCCAGCAGTTACTCGCCGACAGGGGGCGAAAACATTCAGTACTTC
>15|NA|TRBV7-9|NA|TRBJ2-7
CASSPGNGGSSEQYF
TGTGCCAGCAGCCCAGGCAACGGGGGAAGCTCCGAGCAGTACTTC
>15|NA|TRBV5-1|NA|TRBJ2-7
CASSLIWGSSYEQYF
TGCGCCAGCAGCTTAATCTGGGGCAGTAGCTACGAGCAGTACTTC
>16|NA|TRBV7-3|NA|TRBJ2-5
CASSLTGPGAGETQYF
TGTGCCAGCAGCTTAACCGGGCCGGGAGCAGGAGAGACCCAGTACTTC